This is a list of T cell receptor beta chains from one sample in a study of breast tumors, draining lymph nodes, adjacent tissues. TCRdb reprocessed the multiplex PCR reads via MiXCR and lists one record per CDR3 protein. Found here are tens of thousands of distinct CDR3 sequences, about two thirds of them singletons; the top ten hold 15% to 20%. Sequencing was performed on tumor-adjacent breast tissue. These receptors were taken from a female donor with breast cancer. Some clones in this sample may be carry-over from other donors' samples. CDR3s include the opening cysteine and the closing phenylalanine or tryptophan. The D gene is left open where the match is weak. The size entry is marked missing in some rows and otherwise reads once, few, many or a size class.

>.|TRBV13|TRBJ2-7|many
CASSLPGGAGVYEQYF
TGTGCCAGCAGCTTACCAGGGGGGGCCGGGGTCTACGAGCAGTACTTC
>.|TRBV6-6|TRBJ2-3|.
CASSYREDTQYF
TGTGCCAGCAGTTATCGGGAGGATACGCAGTATTTT
>.|TRBV6-1|TRBJ2-1|many
CASSSPSMSNEQFF
TGTGCCAGCAGTTCCCCAAGCATGAGCAATGAGCAGTTCTTC
>.|TRBV7-9|TRBJ1-5|medium-sized
CASSLARRVPYSNQPQHF
TGTGCCAGCAGCTTAGCGAGGAGGGTTCCTTATAGCAATCAGCCCCAGCATTTT
>TRBD2|TRBV5-1|TRBJ2-1|.
CTSISSGSSCNEQFF
TGCACCAGTATCTCCAGCGGGAGCTCCTGCAATGAGCAGTTCTTC
>TRBD1|TRBV2|TRBJ2-5|.
CASSPGQGTQYF
TGTGCCAGCAGTCCCGGACAGGGGACCCAGTACTTC
>TRBD2|TRBV2|TRBJ2-7|.
CASSVVPSGSHEQYF
TGTGCCAGCAGTGTAGTTCCTAGCGGGAGCCACGAGCAGTACTTC
>.|TRBV20-1|TRBJ2-7|.
CSVPTDSYEQYF
TGCAGTGTCCCCACGGACAGCTACGAGCAGTACTTC
>TRBD1|TRBV6-2/TRBV6-3|TRBJ1-1|few
CATRDRVNTEAFF
TGTGCCACCCGAGACAGGGTGAACACTGAAGCTTTCTTT
>.|TRBV2|TRBJ1-2|.
CASKVQDEFHYGYTF
TGTGCCAGCAAAGTTCAGGATGAATTTCACTATGGCTACACCTTC
>.|TRBV7-2|TRBJ1-2|few
CASSLARTTFYGYTF
TGTGCCAGCAGCTTAGCGCGGACGACATTCTATGGCTACACCTTC
>.|TRBV7-2|TRBJ2-7|.
CASSFYICSAQAYEQYF
.
>.|TRBV7-9|TRBJ1-5|.
CASSQGRDSNQPQHF
TGTGCCAGCAGCCAGGGGCGGGACAGCAATCAGCCCCAGCATTTT
>.|TRBV7-2|TRBJ2-3|medium-sized
CASSQYLSDTQYF
TGTGCCAGCAGCCAATATTTAAGCGATACGCAGTATTTT
>TRBD2|TRBV2|TRBJ2-1|medium-sized
CASRASGRRFF
TGTGCCAGCAGGGCTAGCGGGCGCCGGTTCTTC
>.|TRBV12-3/TRBV12-4|TRBJ1-3|.
CASRPTAAGNTIYF
TGTGCCAGCAGACCGACAGCAGCTGGAAACACCATATATTTT
>.|TRBV19|TRBJ2-5|many
CASSRNKETQYF
TGTGCCAGTAGTCGGAACAAAGAGACCCAGTACTTC
>.|TRBV27|TRBJ1-6|.
CASSLDRSNSPLHF
TGTGCCAGCAGTTTAGACAGAAGTAATTCACCCCTCCACTTT
>.|TRBV12-3/TRBV12-4|TRBJ2-5|medium-sized
CASSPFRQETQYF
TGTGCCAGCAGTCCGTTCCGACAGGAGACCCAGTACTTC